The T cell receptor beta chain described here comes from a study of T cells after yellow fever vaccination. One entry per CDR3 protein, called by TCRdb with MiXCR from the 5' RACE reads. Of approximately 300,000 distinct CDR3 sequences in the sample, 8.5% to 10% were seen once. This clonotype was obtained from a man aged 18 to 35 who received the YFV17D yellow fever vaccine. Sample: PBMCs, taken on the day of the first yellow fever vaccination.

The CDR3 region has the DNA TGTGCCGGGACCCTGGGAGCGGATACGCAGTATTTT. It codes for CAGTLGADTQYF. The genes are TRBV30 and TRBJ2-3, with D perhaps being TRBD1 or TRBD2 (5 bases each). Trimming stripped 8 bases from V and 6 bases from J, with 15 bases between. The CDR3 loop spans 12 amino acids. The germline V gene has CDR1 GTSNPN and CDR2 SVGIG (reference sequence).